This TCR beta chain came from a study of blood T cells in healthy people across ages. Study-wide context: Researchers report that template switching captured about one barcoded beta molecule per two T cells.

Sample-barcoded 5' priming and a J-beta primer mix drove a second PCR of about 6 to 12 cycles. One entry per CDR3 protein, called by TCRdb with MiXCR from the 5' RACE reads. The sample lists about 1.1 million distinct CDR3 sequences; 35% to 40% were seen once. This clonotype was counted only a few times. The CDR3 loop spans 14 amino acids. Trimming left V 4 bases short and J 5 bases short, with 13 bases between. Germline loops: CDR1 SGHRS, CDR2 YFSETQ. The V gene is TRBV5-1, the J gene TRBJ2-1; maybe TRBD2 (6 bases). This TCR was recovered from a man between 18 and 29 years old in good health. Sequencing was performed on blood. The DNA for the CDR3 is TGCGCCAGCAGCCCGGAGTCGGGAGACAATGAGCAGTTCTTC. Translation: CASSPESGDNEQFF.